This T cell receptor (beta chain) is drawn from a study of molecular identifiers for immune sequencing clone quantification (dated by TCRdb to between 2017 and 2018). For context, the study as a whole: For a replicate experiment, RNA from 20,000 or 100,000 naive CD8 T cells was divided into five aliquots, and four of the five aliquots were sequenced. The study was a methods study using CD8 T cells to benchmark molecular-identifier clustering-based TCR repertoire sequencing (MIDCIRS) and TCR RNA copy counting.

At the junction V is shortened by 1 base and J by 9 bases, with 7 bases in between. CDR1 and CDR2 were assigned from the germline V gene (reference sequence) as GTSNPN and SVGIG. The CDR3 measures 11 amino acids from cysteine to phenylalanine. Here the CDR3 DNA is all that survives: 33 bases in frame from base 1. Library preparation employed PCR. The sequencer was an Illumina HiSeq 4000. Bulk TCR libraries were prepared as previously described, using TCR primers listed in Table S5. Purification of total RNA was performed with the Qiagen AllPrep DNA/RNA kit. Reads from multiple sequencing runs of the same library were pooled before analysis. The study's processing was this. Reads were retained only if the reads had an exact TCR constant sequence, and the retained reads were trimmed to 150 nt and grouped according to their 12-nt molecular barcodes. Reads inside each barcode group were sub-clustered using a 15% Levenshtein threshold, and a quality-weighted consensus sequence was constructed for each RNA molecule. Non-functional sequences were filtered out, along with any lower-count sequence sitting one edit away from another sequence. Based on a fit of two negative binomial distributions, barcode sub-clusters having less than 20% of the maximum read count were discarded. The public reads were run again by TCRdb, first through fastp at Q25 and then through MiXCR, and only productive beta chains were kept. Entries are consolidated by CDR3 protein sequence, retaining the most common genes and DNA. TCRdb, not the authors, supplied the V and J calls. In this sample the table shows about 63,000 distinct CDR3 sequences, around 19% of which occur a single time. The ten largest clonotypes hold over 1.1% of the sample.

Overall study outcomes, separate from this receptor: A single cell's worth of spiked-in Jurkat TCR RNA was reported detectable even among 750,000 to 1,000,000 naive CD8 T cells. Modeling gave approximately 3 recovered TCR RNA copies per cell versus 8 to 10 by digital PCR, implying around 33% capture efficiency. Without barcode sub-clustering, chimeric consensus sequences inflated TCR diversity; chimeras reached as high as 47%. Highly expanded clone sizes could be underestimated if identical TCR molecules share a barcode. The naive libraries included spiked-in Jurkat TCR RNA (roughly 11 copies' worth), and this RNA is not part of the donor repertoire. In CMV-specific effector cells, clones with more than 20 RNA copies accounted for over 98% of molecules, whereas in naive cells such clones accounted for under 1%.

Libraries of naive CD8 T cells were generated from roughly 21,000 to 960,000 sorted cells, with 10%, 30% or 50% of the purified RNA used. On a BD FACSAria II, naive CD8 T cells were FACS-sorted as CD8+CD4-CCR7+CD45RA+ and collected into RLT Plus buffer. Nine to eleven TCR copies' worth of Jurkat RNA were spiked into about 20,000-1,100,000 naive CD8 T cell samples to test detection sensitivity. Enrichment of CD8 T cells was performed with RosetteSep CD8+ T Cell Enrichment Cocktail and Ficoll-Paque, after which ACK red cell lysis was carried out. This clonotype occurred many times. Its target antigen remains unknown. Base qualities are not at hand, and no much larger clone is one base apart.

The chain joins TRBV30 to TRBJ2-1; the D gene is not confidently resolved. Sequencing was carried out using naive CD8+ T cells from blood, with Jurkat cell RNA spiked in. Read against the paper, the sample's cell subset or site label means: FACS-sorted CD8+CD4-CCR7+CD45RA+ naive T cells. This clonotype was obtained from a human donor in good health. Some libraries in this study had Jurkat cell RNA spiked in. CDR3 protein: CAWSGGVEQFF. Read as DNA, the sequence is TGTGCCTGGAGTGGAGGAGTTGAGCAGTTCTTC.